The clone carrying this T cell receptor beta chain has only a few counts. As yet, its antigen is unknown. It was with a sample-barcoded 5' primer and a J-beta primer mix that a second PCR of about 7 to 12 cycles was run. The template-switch adaptor was a 5' adaptor with 12 random nucleotides. It tagged each cDNA molecule. Each CDR3 protein gets one entry after TCRdb re-called the 5' RACE reads with MiXCR. The table includes 1 million to 1.2 million distinct CDR3 sequences, more than 30% detected once. These data originate in a study of blood T cells in healthy people across ages. Study-wide findings and caveats: Measured against age, TCR beta diversity per million T cells decreased in a roughly linear manner. The diversity estimates, figures obtained from one million T cells, were considered underestimates.

The origin of this receptor is a man aged 18 to 35 in good health. Input material: blood.

As DNA, the CDR3 is TGTGCCAGCAGCCCCGAAGGGGGCGTCTATGGCTACACCTTC. This gives the protein CASSPEGGVYGYTF. The genes are TRBV6-5 and TRBJ1-2; the match to TRBD1 covers 7 bases. Germline V gene sequence: CDR1 MNHEY, CDR2 SVGAGI. Trimming removed 6 bases from V and 4 bases from J; junction bases left unmatched: 8. The length of the CDR3 is 14 residues.